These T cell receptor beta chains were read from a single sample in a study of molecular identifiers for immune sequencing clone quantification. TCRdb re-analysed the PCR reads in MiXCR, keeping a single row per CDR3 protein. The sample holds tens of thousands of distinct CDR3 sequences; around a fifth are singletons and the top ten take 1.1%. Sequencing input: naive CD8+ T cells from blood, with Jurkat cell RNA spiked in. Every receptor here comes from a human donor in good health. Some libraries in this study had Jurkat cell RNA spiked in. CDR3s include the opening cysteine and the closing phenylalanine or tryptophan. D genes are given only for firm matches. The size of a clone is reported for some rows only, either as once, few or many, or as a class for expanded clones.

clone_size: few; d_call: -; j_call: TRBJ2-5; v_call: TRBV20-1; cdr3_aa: CSALDETQYF; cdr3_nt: TGCAGTGCCCTCGACGAGACCCAGTACTTC
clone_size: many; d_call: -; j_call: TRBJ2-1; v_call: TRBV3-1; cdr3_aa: CAGSSPPGEEQFF; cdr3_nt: TGTGCCGGGTCGTCCCCTCCGGGAGAAGAGCAGTTCTTC
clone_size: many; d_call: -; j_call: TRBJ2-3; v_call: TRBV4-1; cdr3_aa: CASSQGSNTDTQYF; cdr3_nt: TGCGCCAGCAGCCAAGGGAGTAACACAGATACGCAGTATTTT
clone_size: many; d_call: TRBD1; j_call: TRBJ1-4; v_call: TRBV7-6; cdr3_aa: CASSQGTATNEKLFF; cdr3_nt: TGTGCCAGCAGCCAGGGGACAGCAACTAATGAAAAACTGTTTTTT
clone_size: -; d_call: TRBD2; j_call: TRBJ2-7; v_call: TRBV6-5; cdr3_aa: CASSYHTSGAYEQYF; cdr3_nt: TGTGCCAGCAGTTACCATACTAGCGGGGCCTACGAGCAGTACTTC
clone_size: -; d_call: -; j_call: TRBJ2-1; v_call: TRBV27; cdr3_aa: CASSYTGYNEQFF; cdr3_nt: TGTGCCAGCAGTTATACAGGCTACAATGAGCAGTTCTTC
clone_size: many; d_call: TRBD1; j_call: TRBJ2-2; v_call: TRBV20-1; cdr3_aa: CSASRWARTGETGELFF; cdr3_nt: TGCAGTGCTAGTAGATGGGCCCGGACAGGGGAGACCGGGGAGCTGTTTTTT
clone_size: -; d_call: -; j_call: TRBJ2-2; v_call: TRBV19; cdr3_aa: CASSIGNTGELFF; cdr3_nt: TGTGCCAGTAGTATAGGAAACACCGGGGAGCTGTTTTTT
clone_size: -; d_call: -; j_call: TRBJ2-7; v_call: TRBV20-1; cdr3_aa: CSANERTVSNYEQYF; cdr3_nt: TGCAGTGCCAACGAGAGGACGGTAAGCAACTACGAGCAGTACTTC
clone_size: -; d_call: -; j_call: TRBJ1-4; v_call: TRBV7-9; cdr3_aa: CASNSKAGDREKLSF; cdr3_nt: TGTGCCAGCAACTCGAAGGCAGGAGATAGAGAAAAACTGTCTTTT
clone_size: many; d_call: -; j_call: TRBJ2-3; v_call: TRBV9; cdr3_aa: CASSVDSTAPSTDTQYF; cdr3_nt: TGTGCCAGCAGCGTAGATTCCACAGCCCCTAGCACAGATACGCAGTATTTT
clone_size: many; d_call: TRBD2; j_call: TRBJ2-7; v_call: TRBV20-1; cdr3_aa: CSARGLREGYEQYF; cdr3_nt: TGCAGTGCTAGGGGGTTGCGGGAGGGGTACGAGCAGTACTTC
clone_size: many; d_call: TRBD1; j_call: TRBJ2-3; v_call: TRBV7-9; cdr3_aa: CASSGRTGGRSTDTQYF; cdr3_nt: TGTGCCAGCAGCGGAAGAACAGGGGGCAGAAGCACAGATACGCAGTATTTT
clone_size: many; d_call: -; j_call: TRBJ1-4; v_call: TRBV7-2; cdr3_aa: CASSLLPGSNEKLFF; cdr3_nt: TGTGCCAGCAGCCTACTACCGGGGTCTAATGAAAAACTGTTTTTT
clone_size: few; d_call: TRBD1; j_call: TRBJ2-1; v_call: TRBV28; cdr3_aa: CASRGAGTGIFNEQFF; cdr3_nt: TGTGCCAGCAGGGGGGCCGGGACAGGGATTTTCAATGAGCAGTTCTTC
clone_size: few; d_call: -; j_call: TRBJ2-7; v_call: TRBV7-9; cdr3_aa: CASSRSIEQYF; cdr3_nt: TGTGCCAGCAGCCGGAGTATCGAGCAGTACTTC
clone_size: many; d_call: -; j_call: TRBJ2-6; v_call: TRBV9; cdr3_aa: CASSVGPGTARSGANVLTF; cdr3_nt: TGTGCCAGCAGCGTAGGGCCCGGAACAGCCAGGTCTGGGGCCAACGTCCTGACTTTC
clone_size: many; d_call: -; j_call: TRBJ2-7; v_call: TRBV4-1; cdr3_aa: CASSQERGYEQYF; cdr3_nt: TGCGCCAGCAGCCAAGAGCGGGGATACGAGCAGTACTTC
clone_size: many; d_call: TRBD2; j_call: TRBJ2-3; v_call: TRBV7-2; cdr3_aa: CASSPGLAGVTDTQYF; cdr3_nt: TGTGCCAGCAGCCCGGGACTAGCGGGAGTCACAGATACGCAGTATTTT
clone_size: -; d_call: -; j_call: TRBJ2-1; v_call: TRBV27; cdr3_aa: CASNLGDHEQFF; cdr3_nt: TGTGCCAGCAATTTGGGGGATCATGAGCAGTTCTTC
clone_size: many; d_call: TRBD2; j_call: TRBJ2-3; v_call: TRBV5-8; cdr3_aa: CASSFTGRYGTDTQYF; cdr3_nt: TGTGCCAGCAGCTTTACCGGGAGGTACGGCACAGATACGCAGTATTTT
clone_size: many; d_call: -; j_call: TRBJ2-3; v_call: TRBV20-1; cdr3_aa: CSARVGGATDTQYF; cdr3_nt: TGCAGTGCTAGAGTTGGAGGGGCCACAGATACGCAGTATTTT
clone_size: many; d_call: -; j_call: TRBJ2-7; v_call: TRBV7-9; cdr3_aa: CASSLAGGTDPSYEQYF; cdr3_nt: TGTGCCAGCAGCTTAGCAGGGGGGACAGACCCCTCCTACGAGCAGTACTTC
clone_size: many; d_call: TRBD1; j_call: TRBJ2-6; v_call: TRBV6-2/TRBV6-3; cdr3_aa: CANKRDRVRSGANVLTF; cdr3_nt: TGTGCCAATAAACGGGACAGGGTACGCTCTGGGGCCAACGTCCTGACTTTC
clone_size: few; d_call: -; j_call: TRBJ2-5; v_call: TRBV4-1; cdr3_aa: CASSQESSLEETQYF; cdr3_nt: TGCGCCAGCAGCCAAGAATCTAGCCTAGAAGAGACCCAGTACTTC
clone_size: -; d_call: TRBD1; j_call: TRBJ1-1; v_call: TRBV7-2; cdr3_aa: CVSSFTGGNTEAFF; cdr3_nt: TGTGTCAGCAGCTTTACAGGGGGGAACACTGAAGCTTTCTTT
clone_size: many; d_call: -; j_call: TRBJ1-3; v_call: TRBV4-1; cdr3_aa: CASSPTGVATIYF; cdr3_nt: TGCGCCAGCAGCCCCACCGGGGTTGCCACCATATATTTT
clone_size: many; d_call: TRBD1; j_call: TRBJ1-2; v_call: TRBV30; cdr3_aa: CAWSATRGWIIYGYTF; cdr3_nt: TGTGCCTGGAGTGCTACCAGGGGGTGGATTATCTATGGCTACACCTTC
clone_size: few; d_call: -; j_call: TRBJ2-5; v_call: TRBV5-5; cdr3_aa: CASSLYSGEETQYF; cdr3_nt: TGTGCCAGCAGCTTGTACTCAGGGGAAGAGACCCAGTACTTC